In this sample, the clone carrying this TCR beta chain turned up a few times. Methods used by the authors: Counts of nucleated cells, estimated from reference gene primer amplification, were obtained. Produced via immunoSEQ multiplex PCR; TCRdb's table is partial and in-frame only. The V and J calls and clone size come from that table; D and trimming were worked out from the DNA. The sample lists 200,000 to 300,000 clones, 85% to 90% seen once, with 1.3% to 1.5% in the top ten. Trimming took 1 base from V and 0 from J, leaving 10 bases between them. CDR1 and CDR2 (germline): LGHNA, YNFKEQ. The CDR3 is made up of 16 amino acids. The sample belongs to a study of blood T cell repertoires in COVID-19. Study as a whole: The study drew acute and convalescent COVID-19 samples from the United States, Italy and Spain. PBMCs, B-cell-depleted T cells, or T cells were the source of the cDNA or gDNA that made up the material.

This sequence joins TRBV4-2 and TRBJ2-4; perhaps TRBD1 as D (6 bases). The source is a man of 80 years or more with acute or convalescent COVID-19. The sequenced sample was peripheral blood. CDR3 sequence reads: CASSQAGQIAKNIQYF. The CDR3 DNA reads TGTGCCAGCAGCCAAGCAGGACAGATAGCCAAAAACATTCAGTACTTC.